The rows below give T cell receptor beta chains drawn from one sample of a study of CD8 T cells in Susac syndrome. Each CDR3 protein gets one entry after TCRdb re-called the immunoSEQ multiplex PCR reads with MiXCR. Of roughly 300,000 distinct CDR3 sequences detected, roughly 84% appear once; the ten largest clones hold approximately 0.11%. The specimen was CD8+ T cells from PBMCs. The source is a human donor with multiple sclerosis. CDR3s include the opening cysteine and the closing phenylalanine or tryptophan. Fields, in order: J gene, V gene, clone size, D gene, CDR3 protein, CDR3 DNA. The D gene is left open where the match is weak. Clone size, where shown, is once, few, many, or a class for clones that have expanded.

TRBJ2-1	TRBV28	-	TRBD1	CASSFPGQDHNEQFF	TGTGCCAGCAGTTTCCCGGGACAGGACCACAATGAGCAGTTCTTC
TRBJ1-1	TRBV29-1	-	-	CSVGGGEMNTEAFF	TGCAGCGTTGGGGGTGGAGAGATGAACACTGAAGCTTTCTTT
TRBJ2-3	TRBV27	-	TRBD2	CASSLPGLATRDTQYF	TGTGCCAGCAGTTTACCGGGACTAGCCACAAGAGATACGCAGTATTTT
TRBJ2-1	TRBV20-1	few	-	CSARADGSSYNEQFF	TGCAGTGCTAGAGCGGACGGGAGCTCCTACAATGAGCAGTTCTTC
TRBJ2-4	TRBV20-1	-	-	CSAGRRPKNIQYF	TGCAGTGCTGGACGTAGACCCAAAAACATTCAGTACTTC
TRBJ2-1	TRBV20-1	once	-	CSARPKTSFEQFF	TGCAGTGCTAGACCCAAGACTAGTTTTGAGCAGTTCTTC
TRBJ2-7	TRBV20-1	-	-	CSARPASPYEQYF	TGCAGTGCTAGGCCAGCATCCCCCTACGAGCAGTACTTC
TRBJ1-5	TRBV9	-	TRBD1	CASSAADRGNQPQHF	TGTGCCAGCAGCGCCGCGGACAGGGGGAATCAGCCCCAGCATTTT
TRBJ1-2	TRBV6-5	-	-	CASSLGGAYGYTF	TGTGCCAGCAGTCTCGGGGGGGCCTATGGCTACACCTTC
TRBJ2-1	TRBV15	-	-	CATSPHRSYNEQFF	TGTGCCACCAGCCCTCACCGATCCTACAATGAGCAGTTCTTC
TRBJ2-2	TRBV18	-	-	CASSPGPGIGELFF	TGTGCCAGCTCACCGGGACCTGGTATCGGGGAGCTGTTTTTT
TRBJ2-1	TRBV7-3	-	TRBD2	CASSLRDPGTSPYNEQFF	TGTGCCAGCAGCTTAAGGGACCCCGGGACTAGCCCCTACAATGAGCAGTTCTTC
TRBJ2-5	TRBV10-2	-	-	CASSAQLGAAETQYF	TGCGCCAGCAGTGCCCAATTAGGCGCCGCCGAGACCCAGTACTTC
TRBJ1-1	TRBV6-1	-	TRBD1	CASSGNRQGYAEAFF	TGTGCCAGCAGTGGAAACCGACAGGGTTATGCTGAAGCTTTCTTT
TRBJ2-3	TRBV28	once	-	CASIVRAPASRTSTDTQYF	TGTGCCAGCATTGTAAGGGCCCCTGCTAGCCGCACTAGCACAGATACGCAGTATTTT
TRBJ2-7	TRBV2	-	-	CATHRAGASYYEQYF	TGTGCCACCCACAGGGCGGGAGCCTCATATTACGAGCAGTACTTC
TRBJ2-3	TRBV7-9	-	-	CASRDGPGNTQYF	TGTGCCAGCAGGGACGGCCCCGGAAATACGCAGTATTTT
TRBJ2-7	TRBV9	-	TRBD1	CASSGGQGVNEQYF	TGTGCCAGCAGCGGGGGACAGGGGGTCAACGAGCAGTACTTC
TRBJ1-3	TRBV9	-	-	CASSVDGNTIYF	TGTGCCAGCAGCGTAGATGGAAACACCATATATTTT
TRBJ2-3	TRBV13	once	-	CASSLETPTDTQYF	TGTGCCAGCAGCTTAGAAACTCCGACAGATACGCAGTATTTT
TRBJ2-1	TRBV27	-	TRBD2	CASSSGGSGSYEQFF	TGTGCCAGCAGCTCGGGCGGTAGCGGGAGTTATGAGCAGTTCTTC
TRBJ2-7	TRBV27	-	TRBD1	CASSLSVQGAGEQYF	TGTGCCAGCAGTTTATCGGTTCAGGGGGCTGGAGAGCAGTACTTC
TRBJ1-2	TRBV12-3/TRBV12-4	-	TRBD1	CASRGTDRSNYGYTF	TGTGCCAGCAGAGGGACAGACCGTTCGAACTATGGCTACACCTTC
TRBJ2-1	TRBV25-1	-	TRBD2	CASSQIGTSGNEQFF	TGTGCCAGCAGTCAAATCGGAACTAGCGGCAATGAGCAGTTCTTC
TRBJ2-1	TRBV19	-	-	CATMGGWGRMNEQFF	TGTGCCACCATGGGAGGTTGGGGGAGAATGAATGAGCAGTTCTTC
TRBJ1-2	TRBV2	-	TRBD1	CASSPDRGGNYGYTF	TGTGCCAGCAGTCCGGACAGGGGAGGAAACTATGGCTACACCTTC
TRBJ2-5	TRBV6-6	-	TRBD2	CASSELGGRAWETQYF	TGTGCCAGCAGCGAACTGGGCGGGAGGGCCTGGGAGACCCAGTACTTC
TRBJ2-2	TRBV6-1	few	-	CASSFDPGAGELFF	TGTGCCAGCAGTTTCGATCCGGGGGCCGGGGAGCTGTTTTTT
TRBJ2-5	TRBV6-1	-	-	CASSEWFQETQYF	TGTGCCAGCAGTGAATGGTTCCAAGAGACCCAGTACTTC
TRBJ2-2	TRBV12-3/TRBV12-4	-	TRBD2	CASRTSGGNTGELFF	TGTGCCAGCAGAACTAGCGGGGGAAACACCGGGGAGCTGTTTTTT
TRBJ2-7	TRBV5-1	-	-	CASSLAQGGPYEQYF	TGCGCCAGCAGCTTGGCCCAGGGCGGCCCCTACGAGCAGTACTTC
TRBJ2-5	TRBV3-1	-	TRBD2	CASSRPGLAEETQYF	TGTGCCAGCAGCCGCCCGGGACTAGCGGAAGAGACCCAGTACTTC
TRBJ2-1	TRBV7-9	-	TRBD2	CASSPITSGRNGEQFF	TGTGCCAGCAGCCCAATCACTAGCGGGAGAAACGGTGAGCAGTTCTTC
TRBJ2-7	TRBV7-3	few	-	CASTPDFSYEQYF	TGTGCCAGCACCCCGGACTTCTCCTACGAGCAGTACTTC
TRBJ2-1	TRBV12-3/TRBV12-4	few	-	CASSPRVNEQFF	TGTGCCAGCAGCCCCAGGGTCAATGAGCAGTTCTTC
TRBJ1-4	TRBV7-8	-	-	CATRKNSLRGSTNEKLFF	TGTGCCACCCGCAAAAACAGTTTGAGAGGGTCTACTAATGAAAAACTGTTTTTT
TRBJ2-7	TRBV10-3	once	TRBD2	CAISVLTSAYYEQYF	TGTGCCATCAGTGTTTTGACTAGCGCTTACTACGAGCAGTACTTC
TRBJ1-5	TRBV28	-	TRBD1	CASSLGAGGNQPQHF	TGTGCCAGCAGTTTGGGTGCAGGGGGAAATCAGCCCCAGCATTTT
TRBJ2-2	TRBV20-1	-	-	CSARDIGHTGELFF	TGCAGTGCTAGAGATATCGGGCACACCGGGGAGCTGTTTTTT
TRBJ1-1	TRBV29-1	-	-	CSAEGGLNTEAFF	TGCAGCGCTGAGGGGGGACTGAACACTGAAGCTTTCTTT
TRBJ2-1	TRBV5-6	-	-	CASSLVAARYRVEQFF	TGTGCCAGCAGCTTGGTGGCGGCCAGATATAGAGTTGAGCAGTTCTTC
TRBJ2-7	TRBV20-1	-	TRBD1	CSDRDRTTYEQYF	TGCAGTGACCGGGACAGGACTACCTACGAGCAGTACTTC
TRBJ2-7	TRBV6-5	once	TRBD1	CASSSQGLPYEQYF	TGTGCCAGCAGTTCACAGGGGCTTCCCTACGAGCAGTACTTC
TRBJ2-1	TRBV27	-	-	CASSHGRNYNEQFF	TGTGCCAGCAGTCACGGACGGAACTACAATGAGCAGTTCTTC
TRBJ2-4	TRBV14	-	-	CASSQGLWETVNIQYF	TGTGCCAGCAGCCAAGGATTGTGGGAGACCGTAAACATTCAGTACTTC
TRBJ2-3	TRBV28	-	-	CASSPWESSRTDTQYF	TGTGCCAGCAGTCCATGGGAAAGTAGTCGGACAGATACGCAGTATTTT
TRBJ2-7	TRBV7-8	-	-	CANSLEVSYEQYF	TGTGCCAACAGCTTAGAGGTCTCCTACGAGCAGTACTTC
TRBJ2-7	TRBV20-1	-	TRBD2	CSAKGELAASYEQYF	TGCAGTGCTAAAGGGGAACTAGCGGCCTCCTACGAGCAGTACTTC
TRBJ2-7	TRBV3-1	-	-	CASSQDGSDERRYEQYF	TGTGCCAGCAGCCAAGATGGGTCGGACGAACGTCGCTACGAGCAGTACTTC
TRBJ1-2	TRBV3-1	-	TRBD1	CASSQDLPIQGGYYGYTF	TGTGCCAGCAGCCAAGATCTACCCATACAGGGGGGCTACTATGGCTACACCTTC
TRBJ1-1	TRBV28	-	TRBD1	CASNPDRVVTEAFF	TGTGCCAGCAATCCCGACAGGGTGGTTACTGAAGCTTTCTTT
TRBJ2-5	TRBV7-8	-	TRBD2	CASSLNPTSGRRQETQYF	TGTGCCAGCAGCTTAAATCCGACTAGCGGGAGAAGACAAGAGACCCAGTACTTC
TRBJ1-4	TRBV2	-	-	CARGDTTSSAAEKLFF	TGTGCCAGGGGGGACACGACATCTTCTGCGGCTGAAAAACTGTTTTTT
TRBJ2-7	TRBV28	-	-	CASLRVVGGQGNYEQYF	TGTGCCAGCCTCCGGGTAGTAGGTGGGCAGGGAAACTACGAGCAGTACTTC
TRBJ2-7	TRBV3-1	-	-	CASSQYQGYEQYF	TGTGCCAGCAGCCAGTATCAGGGTTACGAGCAGTACTTC
TRBJ2-7	TRBV12-3/TRBV12-4	-	-	CASSFGAGDTQYF	TGTGCCAGCAGTTTTGGGGCGGGGGACACGCAGTACTTC
TRBJ2-7	TRBV27	once	-	CASSLSRATYEQYF	TGTGCCAGCAGTCTTTCACGAGCTACCTACGAGCAGTACTTC
TRBJ2-2	TRBV13	-	-	CASSDRGRKGVGELFF	TGTGCCAGCAGCGACCGTGGGCGGAAGGGAGTCGGGGAGCTGTTTTTT
TRBJ1-2	TRBV9	-	-	CASSVEGLNRKYGYTF	TGTGCCAGCAGCGTAGAAGGACTGAACAGAAAGTATGGCTACACCTTC
TRBJ2-3	TRBV29-1	-	-	CSVGSAEHLSGTDTQYF	TGCAGCGTTGGATCGGCGGAACACCTTAGCGGCACAGATACGCAGTATTTT